This T cell receptor beta chain was obtained from a study of T cells after yellow fever vaccination. General study points: After the booster, nearly 98% of CD4 and just over 85% of CD8 primary-response clones were re-detected.

This clonotype turned up a few times. Its antigen is currently unknown. UMIs and a universal primer site were added when TCR cDNA was made by 5'RACE template switching. MiXCR, run by TCRdb on the 5' RACE reads, gives a single entry per CDR3 protein. The table lists some 350,000 distinct CDR3 sequences, approximately 4% of them singletons, with less than 25% in the top ten. The germline V and J ends were trimmed by 0 bases and 4 bases, with 12 bases remaining between them. This CDR3 comprises 15 residues. Germline V CDR1 and CDR2: MGHRA, YSYEKL. This specimen consisted of PBMCs, obtained 5 days after the yellow fever booster vaccination. The chain has TRBV4-1 and TRBJ1-1; tentatively, D is TRBD1 (5 bases). The clonotype originates from a man between 18 and 35 years old who received the YFV17D yellow fever vaccine. The CDR3 here is CASSQEWQGFTEAFF. Written as DNA, the CDR3 is TGCGCCAGCAGCCAAGAGTGGCAGGGCTTCACTGAAGCTTTCTTT.